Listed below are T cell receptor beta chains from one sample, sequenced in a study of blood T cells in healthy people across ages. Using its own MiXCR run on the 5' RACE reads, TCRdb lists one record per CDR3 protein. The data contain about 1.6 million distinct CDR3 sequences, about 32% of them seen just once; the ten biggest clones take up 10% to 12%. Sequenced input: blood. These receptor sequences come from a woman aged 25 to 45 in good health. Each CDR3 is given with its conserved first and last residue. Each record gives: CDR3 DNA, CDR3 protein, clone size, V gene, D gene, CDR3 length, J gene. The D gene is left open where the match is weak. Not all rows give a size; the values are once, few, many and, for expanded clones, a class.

cdr3_nt: TGCGCCAGCAGCCAAGATCTGATGATGGAGGGGGCATTTTCGTCTGGCTACACCTTC; cdr3_aa: CASSQDLMMEGAFSSGYTF; clone_size: NA; v_call: TRBV4-1; d_call: TRBD1; cdr3_length: 19; j_call: TRBJ1-2
cdr3_nt: TGCAGTGCTAAGGTTGGCGACACTGAAGCTTTCTTT; cdr3_aa: CSAKVGDTEAFF; clone_size: few; v_call: TRBV20-1; d_call: NA; cdr3_length: 12; j_call: TRBJ1-1
cdr3_nt: TGCAGTGCTACCTCCGCCCTAGCTAACTCCTACAATGAGCAGTTCTTC; cdr3_aa: CSATSALANSYNEQFF; clone_size: NA; v_call: TRBV20-1; d_call: NA; cdr3_length: 16; j_call: TRBJ2-1
cdr3_nt: TGCAGTGCTATGGACTTACAAGAGACCCAGTACTTC; cdr3_aa: CSAMDLQETQYF; clone_size: few; v_call: TRBV20-1; d_call: NA; cdr3_length: 12; j_call: TRBJ2-5
cdr3_nt: TGCAGTGCGGCCACCACCGGGACAGTACGAGAGACCCAGTACTTC; cdr3_aa: CSAATTGTVRETQYF; clone_size: NA; v_call: TRBV20-1; d_call: TRBD1; cdr3_length: 15; j_call: TRBJ2-5
cdr3_nt: TGCAGTGCTAGGGACAGGGGTCAGGTCTACGAGCAGTACTTC; cdr3_aa: CSARDRGQVYEQYF; clone_size: once; v_call: TRBV20-1; d_call: TRBD1; cdr3_length: 14; j_call: TRBJ2-7
cdr3_nt: TGCGCCAGCAGCTCCTACGGGACGAGCGATACGCAGTATTTT; cdr3_aa: CASSSYGTSDTQYF; clone_size: few; v_call: TRBV5-1; d_call: NA; cdr3_length: 14; j_call: TRBJ2-3
cdr3_nt: TGTGCCATCAGTGAGTCTGGGACAGGGGCCCCCTACGAGCAGTACTTC; cdr3_aa: CAISESGTGAPYEQYF; clone_size: NA; v_call: TRBV10-3; d_call: TRBD1; cdr3_length: 16; j_call: TRBJ2-7
cdr3_nt: TGTGCCAGCAATTTGGGGGTCGGGACCCAGTACTTC; cdr3_aa: CASNLGVGTQYF; clone_size: NA; v_call: TRBV6-6; d_call: NA; cdr3_length: 12; j_call: TRBJ2-5
cdr3_nt: TGCAGTGCTAGATTCCTTGGGTACGAGCAGTACTTC; cdr3_aa: CSARFLGYEQYF; clone_size: few; v_call: TRBV20-1; d_call: NA; cdr3_length: 12; j_call: TRBJ2-7
cdr3_nt: TGTGCCAGCATCTTAGATATGCATGAGCAGTTCTTC; cdr3_aa: CASILDMHEQFF; clone_size: NA; v_call: TRBV14; d_call: NA; cdr3_length: 12; j_call: TRBJ2-1
cdr3_nt: TGTGCCAGCAGAAAAGAGAGAAGCGGGCTCAGCACAGATACGCAGTATTTT; cdr3_aa: CASRKERSGLSTDTQYF; clone_size: few; v_call: TRBV27; d_call: NA; cdr3_length: 17; j_call: TRBJ2-3
cdr3_nt: TGTGCCAGCAGCCAAGTCGTCCTTCCGCCAACTAATGAAAAACTGTTTTTT; cdr3_aa: CASSQVVLPPTNEKLFF; clone_size: few; v_call: TRBV3-1; d_call: NA; cdr3_length: 17; j_call: TRBJ1-4
cdr3_nt: TGCAGTGCTAGTCAACCGGGGGGCTACAATGAGCAGTTCTTC; cdr3_aa: CSASQPGGYNEQFF; clone_size: few; v_call: TRBV20-1; d_call: TRBD2; cdr3_length: 14; j_call: TRBJ2-1
cdr3_nt: TGTGCCAGCAGCTTAGGGCAGGACTCTGGAAACACCATATATTTT; cdr3_aa: CASSLGQDSGNTIYF; clone_size: NA; v_call: TRBV7-9; d_call: NA; cdr3_length: 15; j_call: TRBJ1-3
cdr3_nt: TGTGCCAGCAGCTTCAGGGGTTCGAAAGGGAATGAGCAGTTCTTC; cdr3_aa: CASSFRGSKGNEQFF; clone_size: few; v_call: TRBV11-2; d_call: NA; cdr3_length: 15; j_call: TRBJ2-1
cdr3_nt: TGCAGTGCTGACCCGGACGGTAGTAACACCGGGGAGCTGTTTTTT; cdr3_aa: CSADPDGSNTGELFF; clone_size: NA; v_call: TRBV20-1; d_call: NA; cdr3_length: 15; j_call: TRBJ2-2
cdr3_nt: TGTGCCACCAGCAGAGATGGAGCTGGGCTCCCGGGGAATGAGCAGTTCTTC; cdr3_aa: CATSRDGAGLPGNEQFF; clone_size: NA; v_call: TRBV15; d_call: NA; cdr3_length: 17; j_call: TRBJ2-1
cdr3_nt: TGTGCCAGCGGTTACTCCAGGGAGACAGATACGCAGTATTTT; cdr3_aa: CASGYSRETDTQYF; clone_size: NA; v_call: TRBV6-2/TRBV6-3; d_call: NA; cdr3_length: 14; j_call: TRBJ2-3
cdr3_nt: TGCGCCAGCAGCTCCCTGGGGCAGGGTCCGGGCAATCAGCCCCAGCATTTT; cdr3_aa: CASSSLGQGPGNQPQHF; clone_size: NA; v_call: TRBV4-1; d_call: NA; cdr3_length: 17; j_call: TRBJ1-5
cdr3_nt: TGTGCCAGCACCAGGACTAGCGGGAGTACGGGGGAGCTGTTTTTT; cdr3_aa: CASTRTSGSTGELFF; clone_size: once; v_call: TRBV6-5; d_call: TRBD2; cdr3_length: 15; j_call: TRBJ2-2
cdr3_nt: TGCAGTGCCCTCATAGACAGGGGGCAGGCAGATACGCAGTATTTT; cdr3_aa: CSALIDRGQADTQYF; clone_size: many; v_call: TRBV20-1; d_call: TRBD1; cdr3_length: 15; j_call: TRBJ2-3
cdr3_nt: TGTGCTAGTGGTTTAGAAGGGGGCACAGATACGCAGTATTTT; cdr3_aa: CASGLEGGTDTQYF; clone_size: few; v_call: TRBV12-5; d_call: NA; cdr3_length: 14; j_call: TRBJ2-3
cdr3_nt: TGTGCCACCAGCATGGGGGCTGGCACTCCCAACTATGGCTACACCTTC; cdr3_aa: CATSMGAGTPNYGYTF; clone_size: NA; v_call: TRBV15; d_call: NA; cdr3_length: 16; j_call: TRBJ1-2
cdr3_nt: TGTGCCAGCAGCCCCGGACAGATTGCAACTAATGAAAAACTGTTTTTT; cdr3_aa: CASSPGQIATNEKLFF; clone_size: NA; v_call: TRBV7-9; d_call: NA; cdr3_length: 16; j_call: TRBJ1-4
cdr3_nt: TGCGCCAGCAGTGCTCCGGCAGGGAGCTCCTACAATGAGCAGTTCTTC; cdr3_aa: CASSAPAGSSYNEQFF; clone_size: NA; v_call: TRBV10-2; d_call: NA; cdr3_length: 16; j_call: TRBJ2-1
cdr3_nt: TGCAGCGTCGCGTATCGGACAGGGACGGCGAGTGGCTACACCTTC; cdr3_aa: CSVAYRTGTASGYTF; clone_size: NA; v_call: TRBV29-1; d_call: TRBD1; cdr3_length: 15; j_call: TRBJ1-2
cdr3_nt: TGTGCCAGCAGTTTCCCCGGGAGAGACTTTACATTAAGTCAGCCCCAGCATTTT; cdr3_aa: CASSFPGRDFTLSQPQHF; clone_size: NA; v_call: TRBV28; d_call: NA; cdr3_length: 18; j_call: TRBJ1-5
cdr3_nt: TGTGCCAGCAGTTTTGAGGCTGCGGGCCTAAAGTACTTC; cdr3_aa: CASSFEAAGLKYF; clone_size: many; v_call: TRBV12-3/TRBV12-4; d_call: NA; cdr3_length: 13; j_call: TRBJ2-5
cdr3_nt: TGTGCCGGCTGGAGCGGGGGGGTTGGAGATGAGCAGTTCTTC; cdr3_aa: CAGWSGGVGDEQFF; clone_size: NA; v_call: TRBV18; d_call: TRBD2; cdr3_length: 14; j_call: TRBJ2-1
cdr3_nt: TGTGCCAGCAGCTTTAGGACTAGCGGGAGTTCTAGGAGGTACAATGAGCAGTTCTTC; cdr3_aa: CASSFRTSGSSRRYNEQFF; clone_size: NA; v_call: TRBV7-6; d_call: TRBD2; cdr3_length: 19; j_call: TRBJ2-1
cdr3_nt: TGTGCCAGCAGCTCTAGGTGGGATTATACGCAGTATTTT; cdr3_aa: CASSSRWDYTQYF; clone_size: NA; v_call: TRBV7-6; d_call: NA; cdr3_length: 13; j_call: TRBJ2-3
cdr3_nt: TGCGCCAGCAGTGCCCGGGCAGGGACCTCTGGAAACATCATATATTTT; cdr3_aa: CASSARAGTSGNIIYF; clone_size: NA; v_call: TRBV10-2; d_call: NA; cdr3_length: 16; j_call: TRBJ1-3
cdr3_nt: TGCAGCGTACACCCAGCTAGCGGGCGAAACAATGAGCAGTTCTTC; cdr3_aa: CSVHPASGRNNEQFF; clone_size: NA; v_call: TRBV29-1; d_call: TRBD2; cdr3_length: 15; j_call: TRBJ2-1
cdr3_nt: TGTGCCAGCAGCGCCGGGGCGGGAGTTACCACAGATACGCAGTATTTT; cdr3_aa: CASSAGAGVTTDTQYF; clone_size: NA; v_call: TRBV4-2; d_call: TRBD2; cdr3_length: 16; j_call: TRBJ2-3
cdr3_nt: TGTGCCAGCAGCTTACAAGTCGTCACCTCTTTTAACAATGAGCAGTTCTTC; cdr3_aa: CASSLQVVTSFNNEQFF; clone_size: NA; v_call: TRBV7-6; d_call: NA; cdr3_length: 17; j_call: TRBJ2-1
cdr3_nt: TGTGCCAGCAGCGAGGGGAGACCTGCCTACGAGCAGTACTTC; cdr3_aa: CASSEGRPAYEQYF; clone_size: NA; v_call: TRBV7-9; d_call: NA; cdr3_length: 14; j_call: TRBJ2-7
cdr3_nt: TGCAGTGCCCTTGACAGGGGCACAGATACGCAGTATTTT; cdr3_aa: CSALDRGTDTQYF; clone_size: few; v_call: TRBV20-1; d_call: TRBD1; cdr3_length: 13; j_call: TRBJ2-3
cdr3_nt: TGTGCCAGCAGCCGCGCCGGACTAGCGGACACAGATACGCAGTATTTT; cdr3_aa: CASSRAGLADTDTQYF; clone_size: NA; v_call: TRBV3-1; d_call: TRBD2; cdr3_length: 16; j_call: TRBJ2-3
cdr3_nt: TGCAGTACGCCCGGGACTAGCGGGCCTTGCGAGCAGTACTTC; cdr3_aa: CSTPGTSGPCEQYF; clone_size: NA; v_call: TRBV20-1; d_call: TRBD2; cdr3_length: 14; j_call: TRBJ2-7
cdr3_nt: TGCGCCAGCAGCTTGGCCGAGGGGGGGCTAGGGAACGAGCAGTACTTC; cdr3_aa: CASSLAEGGLGNEQYF; clone_size: NA; v_call: TRBV5-1; d_call: NA; cdr3_length: 16; j_call: TRBJ2-7
cdr3_nt: TGCAGTGCTTGGACTAGCGGGAGGCCCGAATCCTACAATGAGCAGTTCTTC; cdr3_aa: CSAWTSGRPESYNEQFF; clone_size: NA; v_call: TRBV20-1; d_call: TRBD2; cdr3_length: 17; j_call: TRBJ2-1
cdr3_nt: TGTGCCAGTGACAGGGGGGCCTCCTACGAGCAGTACTTC; cdr3_aa: CASDRGASYEQYF; clone_size: NA; v_call: TRBV6-1; d_call: TRBD1; cdr3_length: 13; j_call: TRBJ2-7
cdr3_nt: TGTGCCAGCAGCCCTACCCCCGGACTAGCGGATTATCATGAGCAGTTCTTC; cdr3_aa: CASSPTPGLADYHEQFF; clone_size: NA; v_call: TRBV7-9; d_call: TRBD2; cdr3_length: 17; j_call: TRBJ2-1
cdr3_nt: TGTGCCAGCAGTGAAGCGGGAGTCCTCGCAGATACGCAGTATTTT; cdr3_aa: CASSEAGVLADTQYF; clone_size: NA; v_call: TRBV2; d_call: NA; cdr3_length: 15; j_call: TRBJ2-3
cdr3_nt: TGCGCCAGCAGCTTGGGAGGTAGTCCGGGACAGGGGAGGCACAATGAGCAGTTCTTC; cdr3_aa: CASSLGGSPGQGRHNEQFF; clone_size: NA; v_call: TRBV5-1; d_call: TRBD1; cdr3_length: 19; j_call: TRBJ2-1
cdr3_nt: TGTGCCAGCAGTTACGGGCTAGTTGGTGAGCAGTTCTTC; cdr3_aa: CASSYGLVGEQFF; clone_size: few; v_call: TRBV6-5; d_call: NA; cdr3_length: 13; j_call: TRBJ2-1
cdr3_nt: TGTGCCAGCAGGGAGGGGAACACCGGGGAGCTGTTTTTT; cdr3_aa: CASREGNTGELFF; clone_size: few; v_call: TRBV5-1; d_call: TRBD2; cdr3_length: 13; j_call: TRBJ2-2
cdr3_nt: TGTGCCATCAGCAAGGGACAGGGGGCCCCTCGAACGGGGTACGAGCAGTACTTC; cdr3_aa: CAISKGQGAPRTGYEQYF; clone_size: NA; v_call: TRBV10-3; d_call: TRBD1; cdr3_length: 18; j_call: TRBJ2-7
cdr3_nt: TGCAGTGCTAGTGGGCAGGCAGATACGCAGTATTTT; cdr3_aa: CSASGQADTQYF; clone_size: many; v_call: TRBV20-1; d_call: NA; cdr3_length: 12; j_call: TRBJ2-3
cdr3_nt: TGCAGTGCCTCGCTTGGCGGGGGAACCTATGGCTACACCTTC; cdr3_aa: CSASLGGGTYGYTF; clone_size: few; v_call: TRBV20-1; d_call: NA; cdr3_length: 14; j_call: TRBJ1-2
cdr3_nt: TGCAGCGTTGGCCAAGGATCAGATACGCAGTATTTT; cdr3_aa: CSVGQGSDTQYF; clone_size: many; v_call: TRBV29-1; d_call: NA; cdr3_length: 12; j_call: TRBJ2-3
cdr3_nt: TGTGCCAGCAGATCCGGGACGGATCTATCCTATGGCTACACCTTC; cdr3_aa: CASRSGTDLSYGYTF; clone_size: NA; v_call: TRBV6-6; d_call: NA; cdr3_length: 15; j_call: TRBJ1-2
cdr3_nt: TGTGCCAGCAGCGAACCTAGCGGTCAGTCCCCAGATACGCAGTATTTT; cdr3_aa: CASSEPSGQSPDTQYF; clone_size: NA; v_call: TRBV9; d_call: TRBD2; cdr3_length: 16; j_call: TRBJ2-3